This T cell receptor (beta chain) was documented in a study of blood T cell repertoires in COVID-19. CDR1 MNHEY and CDR2 SVGAGI come from the germline V gene. V was cut by 7 bases and J by 0 bases, with 13 bases left in between. This CDR3 is 15 amino acids long. Produced via immunoSEQ multiplex PCR; TCRdb's table is partial and in-frame only. The profile shows about 160,000 clones, around four fifths of them singletons. This sequence originates from a man between 65 and 85 years old with acute or convalescent COVID-19. The rearrangement links TRBV6-5 to TRBJ1-3; no definite D call. The specimen was peripheral blood. CDR3 DNA sequence: TGTGCCAGCATTAATACCGGGAACTCTGGAAACACCATATATTTT. Residues: CASINTGNSGNTIYF.